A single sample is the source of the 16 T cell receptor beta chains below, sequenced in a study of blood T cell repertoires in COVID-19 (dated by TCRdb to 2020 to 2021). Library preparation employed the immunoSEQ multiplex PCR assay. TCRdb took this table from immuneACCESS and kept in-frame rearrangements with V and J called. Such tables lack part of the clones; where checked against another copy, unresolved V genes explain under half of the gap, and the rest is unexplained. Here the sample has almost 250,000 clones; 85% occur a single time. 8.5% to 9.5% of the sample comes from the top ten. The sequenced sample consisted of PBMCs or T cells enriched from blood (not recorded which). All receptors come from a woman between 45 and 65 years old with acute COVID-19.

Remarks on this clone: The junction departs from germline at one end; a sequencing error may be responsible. The CDR3 spells CASSQDLRTVNTEAFF. Written as DNA, the CDR3 is TGCGCGAGCAGCCAAGATCTTCGGACAGTGAACACTGAAGCTTTCTTT. V is TRBV4-3 and J is TRBJ1-1, with D possibly matching TRBD1 (6 bases). Germline V gene data show CDR1 as LGHNA and CDR2 as YSLEER. This CDR3 has 16 residues.

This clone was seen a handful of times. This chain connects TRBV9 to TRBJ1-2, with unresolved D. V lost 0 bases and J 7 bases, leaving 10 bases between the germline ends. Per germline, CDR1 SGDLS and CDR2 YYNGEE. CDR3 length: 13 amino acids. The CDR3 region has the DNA TGTGCCAGCAGCGTAGACGAGTCGTCTGGCTACACCTTC. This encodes CASSVDESSGYTF.

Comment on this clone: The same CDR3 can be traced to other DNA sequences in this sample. Here the CDR3 DNA reads TGCGCCAGCAGCTCGGGACAAAATTCACCCCTCCACTTT. Protein product: CASSSGQNSPLHF. The genes are TRBV5-1 and TRBJ1-6; TRBD1 is a possible D gene (6 bases). Looked up from germline, CDR1 is SGHRS and CDR2 is YFSETQ. The CDR3 sequence is 13 residues long. The germline V and J ends were trimmed by 3 bases and 7 bases, with 8 bases remaining between them.

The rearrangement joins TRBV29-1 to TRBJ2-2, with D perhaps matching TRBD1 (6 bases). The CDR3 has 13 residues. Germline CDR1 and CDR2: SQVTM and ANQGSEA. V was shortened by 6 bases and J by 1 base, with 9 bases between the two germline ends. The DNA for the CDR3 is TGCAGCGTGGGGACATTGAACACCGGGGAGCTGTTTTTT. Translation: CSVGTLNTGELFF.

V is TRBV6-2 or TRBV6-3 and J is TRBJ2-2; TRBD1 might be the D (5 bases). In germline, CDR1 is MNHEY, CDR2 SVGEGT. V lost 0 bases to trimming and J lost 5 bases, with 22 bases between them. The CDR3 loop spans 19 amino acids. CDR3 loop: CASSYSYSPTYPGTGELFF. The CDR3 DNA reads TGTGCCAGCAGTTACTCGTACAGCCCTACTTACCCAGGGACCGGGGAGCTGTTTTTT.

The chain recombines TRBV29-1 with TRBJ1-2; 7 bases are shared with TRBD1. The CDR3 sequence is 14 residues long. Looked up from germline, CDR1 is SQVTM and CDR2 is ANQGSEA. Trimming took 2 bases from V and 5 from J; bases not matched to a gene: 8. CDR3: CSVESQGVLYGYTF. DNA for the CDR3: TGCAGCGTTGAATCGCAGGGGGTCCTATATGGCTACACCTTC.

In DNA form, the CDR3 reads TGTGCCAGTAGTAGCAGGGGCCTAGGAACCTACGAGCAGTACTTC. It specifies CASSSRGLGTYEQYF. The rearrangement links TRBV19 to TRBJ2-7; D is perhaps TRBD1 (6 bases). V lost 4 bases to trimming and J lost 2 bases, with 15 bases between them. The CDR3 is made up of 15 amino acids. Germline V lookup: CDR1 LNHDA, CDR2 SQIVND (reference sequence).

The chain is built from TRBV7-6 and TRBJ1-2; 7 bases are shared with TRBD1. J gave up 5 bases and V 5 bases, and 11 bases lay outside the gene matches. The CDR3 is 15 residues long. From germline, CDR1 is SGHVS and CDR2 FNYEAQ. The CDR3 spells CASSALGGGGYGYTF. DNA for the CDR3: TGTGCCAGCAGCGCTTTAGGGGGCGGAGGTTATGGCTACACCTTC. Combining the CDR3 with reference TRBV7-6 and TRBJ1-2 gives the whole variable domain GAGVSQSPRYKVTKRGQDVALRCDPISGHVSLYWYRQALGQGPEFLTYFNYEAQQDKSGLPNDRFSAERPEGSISTLTIQRTEQRDSAMYRCASSALGGGGYGYTFGSGTRLTVV.

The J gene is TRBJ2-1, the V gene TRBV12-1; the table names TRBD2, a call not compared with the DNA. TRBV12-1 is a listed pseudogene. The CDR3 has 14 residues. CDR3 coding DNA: TGTGCCAGCCCCGGACTAGCTGACTACAATGAGCAGTTCTTC. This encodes CASPGLADYNEQFF.

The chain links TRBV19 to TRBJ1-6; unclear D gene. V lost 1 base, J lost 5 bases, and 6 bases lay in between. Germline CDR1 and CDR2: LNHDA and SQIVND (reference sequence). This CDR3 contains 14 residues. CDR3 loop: CASSIGGNNSPLHF. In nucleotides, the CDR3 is TGTGCCAGTAGTATAGGAGGGAATAATTCACCCCTCCACTTT. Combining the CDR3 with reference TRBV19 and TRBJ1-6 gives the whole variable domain DGGITQSPKYLFRKEGQNVTLSCEQNLNHDAMYWYRQDPGQGLRLIYYSQIVNDFQKGDIAEGYSVSREKKESFPLTVTSAQKNPTAFYLCASSIGGNNSPLHFGNGTRLTVT.

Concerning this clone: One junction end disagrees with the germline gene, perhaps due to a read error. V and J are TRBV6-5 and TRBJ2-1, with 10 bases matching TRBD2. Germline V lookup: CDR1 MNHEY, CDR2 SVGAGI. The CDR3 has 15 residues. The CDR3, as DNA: TGTGCCAGCAGTCGTAGCGGGGGGAACTACGATGAGCAGTTCTTC. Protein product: CASSRSGGNYDEQFF.

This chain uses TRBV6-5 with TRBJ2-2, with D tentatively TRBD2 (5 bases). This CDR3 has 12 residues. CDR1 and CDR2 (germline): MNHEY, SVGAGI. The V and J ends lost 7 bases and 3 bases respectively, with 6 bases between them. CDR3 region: CASKEDTGELFF. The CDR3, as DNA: TGTGCCAGCAAGGAGGACACCGGGGAGCTGTTTTTT.

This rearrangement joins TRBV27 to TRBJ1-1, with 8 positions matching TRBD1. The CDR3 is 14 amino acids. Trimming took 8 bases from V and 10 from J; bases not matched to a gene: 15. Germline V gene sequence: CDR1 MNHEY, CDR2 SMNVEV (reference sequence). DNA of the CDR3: TGTGCCAGCGGTATGGACAGGGATAAGGGTGGAGCTTTCTTT. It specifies CASGMDRDKGGAFF.

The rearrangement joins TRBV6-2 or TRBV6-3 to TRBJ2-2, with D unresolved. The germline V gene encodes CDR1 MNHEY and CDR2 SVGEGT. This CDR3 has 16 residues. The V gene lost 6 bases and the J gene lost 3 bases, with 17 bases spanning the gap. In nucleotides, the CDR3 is TGTGCCAGCAGCCCGTCGGCCTACGGGTACACCGGGGAGCTGTTTTTT. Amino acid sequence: CASSPSAYGYTGELFF.

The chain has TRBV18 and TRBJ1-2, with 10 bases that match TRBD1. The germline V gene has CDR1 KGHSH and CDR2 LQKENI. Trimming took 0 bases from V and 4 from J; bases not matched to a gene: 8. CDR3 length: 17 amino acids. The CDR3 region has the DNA TGTGCCAGCTCACCACCGAGTGGGACAGGGGCTTCCTATGGCTACACCTTC. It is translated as CASSPPSGTGASYGYTF.

The CDR3 protein is CASSLATGERRPLHF. CDR3 in DNA: TGTGCCAGCAGCTTAGCGACAGGGGAACGTAGACCCCTCCACTTT. The V gene is TRBV7-2, the J gene TRBJ1-6, with TRBD1 identical over 8 bases. V was pared by 0 bases and J by 12 bases, with 7 bases of the junction left unmatched. CDR3 length equals 15 residues. CDR1 and CDR2 (germline): SGHTA, FQGNSA.